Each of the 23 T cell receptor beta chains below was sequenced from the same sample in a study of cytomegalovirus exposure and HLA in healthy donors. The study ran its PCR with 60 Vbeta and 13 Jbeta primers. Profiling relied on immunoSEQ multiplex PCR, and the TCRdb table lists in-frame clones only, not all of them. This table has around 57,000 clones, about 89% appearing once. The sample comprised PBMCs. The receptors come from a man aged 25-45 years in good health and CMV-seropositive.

CDR3 region: CASSPHTEAFF. The CDR3 nucleotides are TGTGCCAGCAGCCCTCACACTGAAGCTTTCTTT. The chain is built from TRBV7-2 and TRBJ1-1; D remains unclear. The CDR3 extends over 11 amino acids. The germline CDR1 and CDR2 sequences are SGHTA and FQGNSA. Trimming shortened V by 5 bases and J by 3 bases, and 4 bases separated the two germline ends.

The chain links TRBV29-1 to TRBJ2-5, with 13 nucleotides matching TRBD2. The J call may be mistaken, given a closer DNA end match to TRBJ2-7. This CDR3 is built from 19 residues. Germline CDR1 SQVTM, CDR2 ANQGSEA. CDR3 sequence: CSVEGSWTSGRLGSYEQYF. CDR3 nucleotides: TGCAGCGTTGAAGGTTCCTGGACTAGCGGGAGACTGGGCTCCTACGAGCAGTACTTC.

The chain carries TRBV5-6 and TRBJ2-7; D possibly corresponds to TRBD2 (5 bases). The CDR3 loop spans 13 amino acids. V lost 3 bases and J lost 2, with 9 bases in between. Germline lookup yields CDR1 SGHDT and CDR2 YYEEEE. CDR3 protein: CASSSLAPYEQYF. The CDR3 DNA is TGTGCCAGCAGCTCCCTAGCCCCCTACGAGCAGTACTTC.

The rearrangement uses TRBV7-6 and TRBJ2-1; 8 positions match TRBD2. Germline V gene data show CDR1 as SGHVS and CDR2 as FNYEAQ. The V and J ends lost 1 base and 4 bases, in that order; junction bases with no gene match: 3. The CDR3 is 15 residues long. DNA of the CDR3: TGTGCCAGCAGCTTAGATAGCGGGATATACAATGAGCAGTTCTTC. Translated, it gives CASSLDSGIYNEQFF.

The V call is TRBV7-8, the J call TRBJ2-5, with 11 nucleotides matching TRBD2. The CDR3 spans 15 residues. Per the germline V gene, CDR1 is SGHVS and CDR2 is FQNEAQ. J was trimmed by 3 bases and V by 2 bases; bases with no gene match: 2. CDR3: CASSLYSGREETQYF. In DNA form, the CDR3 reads TGTGCCAGCAGCTTATATAGCGGGAGGGAAGAGACCCAGTACTTC.

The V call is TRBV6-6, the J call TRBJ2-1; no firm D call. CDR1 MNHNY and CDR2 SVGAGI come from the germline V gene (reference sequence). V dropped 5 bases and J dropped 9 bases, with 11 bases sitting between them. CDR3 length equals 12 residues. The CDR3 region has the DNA TGTGCCAGCAGTCGACGACTGGGTGAGCAGTTCTTC. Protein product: CASSRRLGEQFF.

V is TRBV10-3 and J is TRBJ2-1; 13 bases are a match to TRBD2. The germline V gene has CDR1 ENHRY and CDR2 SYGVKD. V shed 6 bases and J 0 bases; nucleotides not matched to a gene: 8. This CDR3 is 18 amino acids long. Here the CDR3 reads CAISPGLAGYSSYNEQFF. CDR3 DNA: TGTGCCATCAGCCCGGGACTAGCGGGATACAGCTCCTACAATGAGCAGTTCTTC.

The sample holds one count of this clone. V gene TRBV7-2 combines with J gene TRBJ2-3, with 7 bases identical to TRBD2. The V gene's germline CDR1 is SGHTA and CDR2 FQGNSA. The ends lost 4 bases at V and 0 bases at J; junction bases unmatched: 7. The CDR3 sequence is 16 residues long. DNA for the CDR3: TGTGCCAGCAGCTCAGCTAGCGGAGCTAGCACAGATACGCAGTATTTT. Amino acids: CASSSASGASTDTQYF.

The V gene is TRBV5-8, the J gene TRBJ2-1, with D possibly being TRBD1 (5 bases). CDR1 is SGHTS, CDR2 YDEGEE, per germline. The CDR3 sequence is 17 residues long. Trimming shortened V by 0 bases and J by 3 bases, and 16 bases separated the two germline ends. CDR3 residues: CASSLVRRQGNYNEQFF. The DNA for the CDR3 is TGTGCCAGCAGCTTGGTGAGACGGCAGGGAAACTACAATGAGCAGTTCTTC.

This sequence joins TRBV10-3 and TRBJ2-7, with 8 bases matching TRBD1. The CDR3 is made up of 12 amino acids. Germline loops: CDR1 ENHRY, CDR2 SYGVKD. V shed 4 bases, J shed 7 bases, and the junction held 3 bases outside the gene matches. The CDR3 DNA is TGTGCCATCAGTGGACAGGGGCGAGAGCAGTACTTC. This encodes CAISGQGREQYF.

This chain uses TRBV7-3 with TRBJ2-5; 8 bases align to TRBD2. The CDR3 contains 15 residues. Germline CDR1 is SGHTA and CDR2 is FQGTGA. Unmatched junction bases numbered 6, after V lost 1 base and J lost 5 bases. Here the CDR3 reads CASSLITGGGETQYF. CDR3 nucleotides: TGTGCCAGCAGCTTAATCACGGGAGGGGGTGAGACCCAGTACTTC.

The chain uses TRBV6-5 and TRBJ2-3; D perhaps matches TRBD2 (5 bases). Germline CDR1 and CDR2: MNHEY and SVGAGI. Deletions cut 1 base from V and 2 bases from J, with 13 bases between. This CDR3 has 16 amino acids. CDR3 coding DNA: TGTGCCAGCAGTTACTTCGAGGGAACCTTCACAGATACGCAGTATTTT. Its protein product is CASSYFEGTFTDTQYF.

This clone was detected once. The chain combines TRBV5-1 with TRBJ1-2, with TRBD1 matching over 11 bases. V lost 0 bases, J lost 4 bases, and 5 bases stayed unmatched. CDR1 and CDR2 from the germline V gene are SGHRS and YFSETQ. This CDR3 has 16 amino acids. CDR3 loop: CASSLEGTGGGYGYTF. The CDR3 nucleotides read TGCGCCAGCAGCTTGGAGGGGACAGGGGGTGGCTATGGCTACACCTTC. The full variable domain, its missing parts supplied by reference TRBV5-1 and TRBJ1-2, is KAGVTQTPRYLIKTRGQQVTLSCSPISGHRSVSWYQQTPGQGLQFLFEYFSETQRNKGNFPGRFSGRQFSNSRSEMNVSTLELGDSALYLCASSLEGTGGGYGYTFGSGTRLTVV.

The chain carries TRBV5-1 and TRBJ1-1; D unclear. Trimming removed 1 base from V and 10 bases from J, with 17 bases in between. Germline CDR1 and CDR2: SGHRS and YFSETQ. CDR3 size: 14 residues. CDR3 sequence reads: CASSLSRGLRRAFF. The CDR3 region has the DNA TGCGCCAGCAGCTTGAGTCGGGGATTAAGGCGAGCTTTCTTT.

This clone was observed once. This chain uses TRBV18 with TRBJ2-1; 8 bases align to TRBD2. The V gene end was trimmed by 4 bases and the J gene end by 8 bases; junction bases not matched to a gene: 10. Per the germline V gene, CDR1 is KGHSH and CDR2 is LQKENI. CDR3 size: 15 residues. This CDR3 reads CASSRGAGDQHEQFF. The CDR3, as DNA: TGTGCCAGCTCACGTGGAGCGGGAGATCAGCATGAGCAGTTCTTC.

The CDR3 nucleotides are TGTGCCAGCAGCTTAGGACCCCGGCAGGGGCAAGCTACCCTGCGTGAGACCCAGTACTTC. Protein: CASSLGPRQGQATLRETQYF. The rearrangement links TRBV11-3 to TRBJ2-5, with D perhaps matching TRBD1 (6 bases). CDR3 size: 20 residues. Germline CDR1 SGHNT, CDR2 YENEEA. V lost 1 base and J 5 bases, leaving 29 bases between the germline ends.

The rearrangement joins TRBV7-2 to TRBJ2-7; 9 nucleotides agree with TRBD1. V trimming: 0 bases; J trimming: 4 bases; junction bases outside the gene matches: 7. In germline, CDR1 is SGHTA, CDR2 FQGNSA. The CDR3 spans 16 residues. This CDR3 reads CASSLAGPGQGYEQYF. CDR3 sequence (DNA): TGTGCCAGCAGCTTAGCGGGACCGGGACAGGGTTACGAGCAGTACTTC.

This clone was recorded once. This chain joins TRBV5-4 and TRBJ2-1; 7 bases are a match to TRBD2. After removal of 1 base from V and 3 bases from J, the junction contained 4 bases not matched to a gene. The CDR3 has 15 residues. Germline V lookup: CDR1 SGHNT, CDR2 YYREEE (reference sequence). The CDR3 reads CASSLSSGIYNEQFF. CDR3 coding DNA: TGTGCCAGCAGCTTGTCTAGCGGAATCTACAATGAGCAGTTCTTC. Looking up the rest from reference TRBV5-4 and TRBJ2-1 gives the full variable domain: ETGVTQSPTHLIKTRGQQVTLRCSSQSGHNTVSWYQQALGQGPQFIFQYYREEENGRGNFPPRFSGLQFPNYSSELNVNALELDDSALYLCASSLSSGIYNEQFFGPGTRLTVL.

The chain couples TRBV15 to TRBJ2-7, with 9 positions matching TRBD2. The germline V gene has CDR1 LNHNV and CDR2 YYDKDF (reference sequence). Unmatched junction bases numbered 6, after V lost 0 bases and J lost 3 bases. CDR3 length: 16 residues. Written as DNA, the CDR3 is TGTGCCACCAGCAGAGATCGAGAGCGGGAGGTCTACGAGCAGTACTTC. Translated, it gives CATSRDREREVYEQYF.

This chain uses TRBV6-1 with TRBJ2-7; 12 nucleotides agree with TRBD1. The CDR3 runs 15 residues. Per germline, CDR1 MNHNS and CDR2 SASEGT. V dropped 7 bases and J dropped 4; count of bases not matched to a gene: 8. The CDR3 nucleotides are TGTGCCAGCACCGAAGGGACAGGGGGCGGTTACGAGCAGTACTTC. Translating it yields CASTEGTGGGYEQYF.

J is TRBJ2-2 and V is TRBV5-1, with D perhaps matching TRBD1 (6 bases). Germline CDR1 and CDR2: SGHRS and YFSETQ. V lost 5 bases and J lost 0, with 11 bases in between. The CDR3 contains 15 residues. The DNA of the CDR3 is TGCGCCAGCAGACAGGGCCCCGCGAACACCGGGGAGCTGTTTTTT. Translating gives CASRQGPANTGELFF. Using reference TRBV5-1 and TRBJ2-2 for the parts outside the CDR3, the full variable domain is KAGVTQTPRYLIKTRGQQVTLSCSPISGHRSVSWYQQTPGQGLQFLFEYFSETQRNKGNFPGRFSGRQFSNSRSEMNVSTLELGDSALYLCASRQGPANTGELFFGEGSRLTVL.

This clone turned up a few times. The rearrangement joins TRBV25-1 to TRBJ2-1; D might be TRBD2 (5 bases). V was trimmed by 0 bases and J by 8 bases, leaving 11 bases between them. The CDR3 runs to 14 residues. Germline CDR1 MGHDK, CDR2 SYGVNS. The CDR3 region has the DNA TGTGCCAGCAGTGAATATACTAGTCGTGATGAGCAGTTCTTC. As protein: CASSEYTSRDEQFF.

The CDR3 bases are TGTGCCAGTAGTATAGACAGAAGCTCCTACAATGAGCAGTTCTTC. Protein sequence: CASSIDRSSYNEQFF. The chain carries TRBV19 and TRBJ2-1; D remains ambiguous. This CDR3 comprises 15 residues. CDR1 LNHDA and CDR2 SQIVND come from the germline V gene (reference sequence). The ends were cut back, 0 bases at V and 0 bases at J, with 6 bases in the middle.